This TCR beta chain originates from a study of radiotherapy plus CTLA-4 blockade in lung cancer. The study's findings and limits: Radiotherapy plus ipilimumab was followed by expansion in blood of tumor-derived TCR clones.

On this clone itself: Its target is unknown.

The germline gives CDR1 SGHVS, CDR2 FQNEAQ. With 3 bases clipped from V and 3 bases from J, the junction kept 4 bases outside the gene matches. This CDR3 comprises 14 residues. It was focal radiation plus CTLA-4 blockade with ipilimumab that patients with chemo-refractory metastatic non-small-cell lung cancer received. TCRdb keeps only in-frame clones here, not all; method: immunoSEQ multiplex PCR. Of 85,000 to 90,000 clones in the sample, about 78% were seen once. The source is a human donor with non-small cell lung cancer that progressed on radiotherapy plus ipilimumab. The genes are TRBV7-8 and TRBJ2-7; the match to TRBD2 covers 8 bases. Sequencing was performed on peripheral blood, taken from a patient treated with radiotherapy plus ipilimumab. CDR3 nucleotides: TGTGCCAGCAGCTTTGAACTAGCGGACTACGAGCAGTACTTC. Amino acid sequence: CASSFELADYEQYF.